This T cell receptor beta chain comes out of a study of blood T cell repertoires in COVID-19. Across the study: In each case, the material was cDNA or gDNA derived from T cells, B-cell-depleted T cells, or PBMCs.

Everyone who took part was about 18 to 90 years old, and they came from roughly 25 US areas. Self-reported history from a screening survey and questionnaire set each donor's cohort. The CDR3 covers 16 residues. From germline, CDR1 is SEHNR and CDR2 FQNEAQ (reference sequence). V was pared by 6 bases and J by 8 bases, with 11 bases of the junction left unmatched. The repertoire was sequenced with immunoSEQ multiplex PCR; TCRdb's copy has only in-frame clones and lacks some. The sample consists of 200,000 or so clones, roughly 80% of them appearing once. This clonotype was obtained from a woman in her thirties or forties with acute COVID-19. This sequence joins TRBV7-9 and TRBJ2-1, with 12 bases matching TRBD2. Sequenced material: PBMCs or T cells enriched from blood (not recorded which). CDR3 nucleotides: TGTGCCAGCAGTCAACCCTCGACTAGCGGGAGTGATGAGCAGTTCTTC. Amino acids: CASSQPSTSGSDEQFF.